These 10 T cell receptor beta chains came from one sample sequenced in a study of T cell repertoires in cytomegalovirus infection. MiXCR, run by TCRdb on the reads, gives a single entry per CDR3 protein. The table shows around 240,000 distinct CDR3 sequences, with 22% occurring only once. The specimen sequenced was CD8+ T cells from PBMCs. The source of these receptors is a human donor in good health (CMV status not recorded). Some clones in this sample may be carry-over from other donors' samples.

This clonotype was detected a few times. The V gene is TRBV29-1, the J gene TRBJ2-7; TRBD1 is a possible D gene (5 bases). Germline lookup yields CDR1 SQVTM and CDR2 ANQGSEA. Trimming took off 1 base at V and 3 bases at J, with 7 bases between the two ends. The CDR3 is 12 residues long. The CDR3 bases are TGCAGCGTTGAAGGACAGTTCTACGAGCAGTACTTC. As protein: CSVEGQFYEQYF.

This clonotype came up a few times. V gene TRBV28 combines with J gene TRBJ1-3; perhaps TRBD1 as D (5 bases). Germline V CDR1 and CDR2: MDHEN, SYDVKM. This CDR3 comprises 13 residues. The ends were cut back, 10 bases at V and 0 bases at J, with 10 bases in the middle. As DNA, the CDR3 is TGTGCCACCAGACAGTACTCTGGAAACACCATATATTTT. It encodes CATRQYSGNTIYF.

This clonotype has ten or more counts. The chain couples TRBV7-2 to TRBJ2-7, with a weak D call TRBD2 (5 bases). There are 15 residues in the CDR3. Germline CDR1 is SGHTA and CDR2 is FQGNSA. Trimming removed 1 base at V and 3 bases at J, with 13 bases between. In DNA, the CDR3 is TGTGCCAGCAGCTTAGTAACCACGGGAATCTACGAGCAGTACTTC. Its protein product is CASSLVTTGIYEQYF.

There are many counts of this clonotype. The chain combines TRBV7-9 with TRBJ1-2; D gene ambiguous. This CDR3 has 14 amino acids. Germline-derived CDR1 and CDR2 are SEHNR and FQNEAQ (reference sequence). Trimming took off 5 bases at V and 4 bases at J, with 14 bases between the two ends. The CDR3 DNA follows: TGTGCCAGCAGCCCAGATCCCGGCGGCTATGGCTACACCTTC. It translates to CASSPDPGGYGYTF.

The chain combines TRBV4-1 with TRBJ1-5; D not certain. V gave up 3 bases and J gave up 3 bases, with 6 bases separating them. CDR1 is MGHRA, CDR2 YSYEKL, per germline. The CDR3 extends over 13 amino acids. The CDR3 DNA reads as TGCGCCAGCAGCCAGGATACCAATCAGCCCCAGCATTTT. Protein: CASSQDTNQPQHF.

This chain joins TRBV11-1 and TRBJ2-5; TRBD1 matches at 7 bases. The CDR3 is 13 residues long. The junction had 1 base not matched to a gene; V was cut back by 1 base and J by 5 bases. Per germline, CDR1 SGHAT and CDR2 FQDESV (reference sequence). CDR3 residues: CASSLGQGETQYF. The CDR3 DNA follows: TGTGCCAGCAGCTTAGGACAGGGTGAGACCCAGTACTTC.

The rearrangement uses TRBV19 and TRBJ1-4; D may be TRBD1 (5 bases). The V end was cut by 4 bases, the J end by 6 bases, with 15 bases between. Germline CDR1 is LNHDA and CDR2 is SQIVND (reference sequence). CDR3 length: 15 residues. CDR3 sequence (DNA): TGTGCCAGTAGTAGACTACCGGGACGGGATGAAAAACTGTTTTTT. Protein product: CASSRLPGRDEKLFF.

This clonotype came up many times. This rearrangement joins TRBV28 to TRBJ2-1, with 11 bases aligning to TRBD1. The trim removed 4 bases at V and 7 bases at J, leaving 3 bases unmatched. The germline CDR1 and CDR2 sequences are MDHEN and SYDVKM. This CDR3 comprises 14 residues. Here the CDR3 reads CASSSGQGANEQFF. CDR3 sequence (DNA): TGTGCCAGCAGTTCCGGACAGGGGGCGAATGAGCAGTTCTTC.

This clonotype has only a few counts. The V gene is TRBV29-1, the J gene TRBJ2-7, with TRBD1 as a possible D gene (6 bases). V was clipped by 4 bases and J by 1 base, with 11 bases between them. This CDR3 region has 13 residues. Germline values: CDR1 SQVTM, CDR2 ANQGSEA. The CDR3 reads CSVGTGTSYEQYF. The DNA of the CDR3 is TGCAGCGTTGGTACAGGGACATCCTACGAGCAGTACTTC.

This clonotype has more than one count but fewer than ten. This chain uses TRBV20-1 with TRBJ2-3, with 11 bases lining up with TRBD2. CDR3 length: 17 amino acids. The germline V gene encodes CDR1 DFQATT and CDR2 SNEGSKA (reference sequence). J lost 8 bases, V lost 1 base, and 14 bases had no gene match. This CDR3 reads CSARAGSGGAPPGTQYF. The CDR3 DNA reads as TGCAGTGCTAGAGCCGGTAGCGGGGGGGCCCCGCCGGGTACGCAGTATTTT.